The sequence of this T cell receptor (beta chain) was determined in a study of shared clonotypes between healthy human individuals. The V segment lost 0 bases and the J segment 3 bases; nucleotides outside the gene matches: 8. From germline, CDR1 is LGHNA and CDR2 YSLEER. The CDR3 spans 18 residues. Generated by immunoSEQ multiplex PCR, the TCRdb table keeps only in-frame clones and is missing some. Here the sample spans 2 million to 2.5 million clones, 95% being singletons. This TCR was sampled from a man younger than 30 in good health. The sequencing sample was made of naive CD4+ T cells sorted from blood. Subset described: CD45RA+ positively selected. This rearrangement joins TRBV4-3 to TRBJ2-2; 9 bases are a match to TRBD2. The CDR3 reads CASSQDASGIGYTGELFF. The CDR3 DNA follows: TGCGCCAGCAGCCAAGATGCTAGCGGGATCGGTTACACCGGGGAGCTGTTTTTT.